The rows below give T cell receptor beta chains drawn from one sample of a study of human T cells and chemical hapten exposure. TCRdb reprocessed the RACE reads via MiXCR and lists one record per CDR3 protein. This table holds under 450,000 distinct CDR3 sequences, approximately 4.4% found once. The starting material was whole blood, obtained in connection with sensitization to the hapten diphenylcyclopropenone (DPC). All receptors derive from a woman aged 45-65 years with alopecia areata. Some clones in this sample may be carry-over from other donors' samples. Each CDR3 is given with its conserved first and last residue. Fields, in order: CDR3 length, D gene, V gene, clone size, J gene, CDR3 protein, CDR3 DNA. A D gene is named only where the DNA matches it firmly. Part of the rows lack a size; the others show once, few, many or a class for expanded clones.

>15|NA|TRBV5-1|many|TRBJ2-1
CASRTPSATYNEQFF
TGCGCCAGCAGAACCCCTAGCGCCACCTACAATGAGCAGTTCTTC
>11|TRBD1|TRBV12-3/TRBV12-4|many|TRBJ2-2
CATQGGRELFF
TGTGCCACCCAAGGGGGCCGGGAGCTGTTTTTT
>14|NA|TRBV7-9|few|TRBJ1-1
CASSSQGPNTEAFF
TGTGCCAGCAGCTCCCAGGGTCCGAACACTGAAGCTTTCTTT
>16|TRBD2|TRBV7-9|few|TRBJ2-3
CASSPRLAGSTDTQYF
TGTGCCAGCAGCCCCCGACTAGCGGGGAGCACAGATACGCAGTATTTT
>14|NA|TRBV5-1|many|TRBJ1-1
CASSLGRKNTEAFF
TGCGCCAGCAGCTTAGGGCGGAAGAACACTGAAGCTTTCTTT
>15|TRBD2|TRBV6-1|many|TRBJ2-3
CASSTSVPSTDTQYF
TGTGCCAGCAGTACTAGCGTTCCTAGCACAGATACGCAGTATTTT
>16|NA|TRBV24-1|NA|TRBJ2-5
CATSDSDSSLQETQYF
TGTGCCACCAGCGACTCTGACAGCTCTCTCCAAGAGACCCAGTACTTC
>12|NA|TRBV2|NA|TRBJ2-1
CASNLDSNEQFF
TGTGCCAGCAACCTAGACAGTAATGAGCAGTTCTTC
>16|TRBD1|TRBV9|few|TRBJ2-2
CASSETGGSGSGELFF
TGTGCCAGCAGCGAGACAGGGGGCAGTGGGTCCGGGGAGCTGTTTTTT
>16|TRBD1|TRBV10-3|NA|TRBJ2-3
CAINPLPGQRTDTQYF
TGTGCCATCAATCCCCTTCCGGGACAGCGCACAGATACGCAGTATTTT
>14|NA|TRBV3-1|many|TRBJ1-1
CASSPAPPDTEAFF
TGTGCCAGCAGCCCTGCCCCCCCAGACACTGAAGCTTTCTTT
>16|NA|TRBV4-2|many|TRBJ2-3
CASSQDYRISTDTQYF
TGTGCCAGCAGCCAAGACTACCGGATCAGCACAGATACGCAGTATTTT
>16|TRBD2|TRBV15|few|TRBJ2-3
CATSRGTSGRSDTQYF
TGTGCCACCAGCAGAGGTACTAGCGGGAGATCAGATACGCAGTATTTT
>16|NA|TRBV27|many|TRBJ2-3
CATKETWLEGTDTQYF
TGTGCCACCAAGGAAACGTGGTTAGAGGGCACAGATACGCAGTATTTT
>12|NA|TRBV6-1|many|TRBJ1-1
CASKQGNTEAFF
TGTGCCAGTAAACAGGGGAACACTGAAGCTTTCTTT
>15|TRBD2|TRBV12-3/TRBV12-4|many|TRBJ2-5
CASSFPRGGVETQYF
TGTGCCAGCAGCTTCCCCCGCGGGGGGGTAGAGACCCAGTACTTC
>15|NA|TRBV7-9|many|TRBJ2-5
CASSQTGSYQETQYF
TGTGCCAGCAGCCAGACGGGCAGCTACCAAGAGACCCAGTACTTC
>15|NA|TRBV2|many|TRBJ1-2
CASRGEDRINYGYTF
TGTGCCAGCAGGGGAGAAGACAGGATAAACTATGGCTACACCTTC
>15|NA|TRBV6-1|NA|TRBJ1-2
CASSAPDRVDYGYTF
TGTGCCAGCAGTGCCCCAGATAGGGTGGACTATGGCTACACCTTC
>14|NA|TRBV20-1|few|TRBJ2-1
CSAGGPPSYNEQFF
TGCAGTGCTGGAGGGCCCCCCTCTTACAATGAGCAGTTCTTC
>13|TRBD2|TRBV20-1|few|TRBJ2-1
CSARGDYYNEQFF
TGCAGTGCTAGGGGGGACTATTACAATGAGCAGTTCTTC
>18|NA|TRBV12-5|many|TRBJ1-1
CASGFPDGSRGVHTEAFF
TGTGCTAGTGGTTTTCCCGACGGGAGCAGGGGCGTTCACACTGAAGCTTTCTTT
>12|NA|TRBV4-2|many|TRBJ1-1
CASSQVITEAFF
TGTGCCAGCAGCCAAGTTATCACTGAAGCTTTCTTT
>15|NA|TRBV16|NA|TRBJ1-4
CASGAGDAAREKLFF
TGTGCCAGCGGGGCAGGAGACGCCGCCCGAGAAAAACTGTTTTTT
>13|NA|TRBV27|NA|TRBJ1-2
CASSLSRPLGYTF
TGTGCCAGCAGTTTATCACGCCCGCTTGGCTACACCTTC
>14|TRBD1|TRBV7-2|few|TRBJ2-7
CASSNRDRGYEQYF
TGTGCCAGCAGCAACCGGGACAGGGGCTACGAGCAGTACTTC
>13|NA|TRBV5-6|many|TRBJ2-7
CASSLVSIGEQYF
TGTGCCAGCAGCTTGGTGTCGATCGGAGAGCAGTACTTC
>17|TRBD2|TRBV29-1|many|TRBJ2-7
CSVSKPPTSGSSYEQYF
TGCAGCGTTTCCAAGCCCCCGACTAGCGGAAGCTCCTACGAGCAGTACTTC
>15|NA|TRBV24-1|NA|TRBJ2-1
CATSDSDWFLNEQFF
TGTGCCACCAGTGATTCGGACTGGTTCCTCAATGAGCAGTTCTTC
>15|NA|TRBV5-1|many|TRBJ1-1
CASSSGWGASTEAFF
TGCGCCAGCAGCTCTGGGTGGGGGGCGAGCACTGAAGCTTTCTTT